This is a list of T cell receptor beta chains from one sample in a study of blood T cells in healthy people across ages. TCRdb analysed the 5' RACE reads with MiXCR anew, one entry per CDR3 protein. The data show roughly 650,000 distinct CDR3 sequences, around 32% seen once. The specimen was blood. The receptors come from a woman older than 75 in good health. The CDR3 runs from the conserved cysteine through the conserved F or W. D genes are given only for firm matches. Not every row has a clone size; where given, it reads once, few, many or a size class.

d_gene | j_gene | abundance | v_gene | CDR3nt | CDR3aa
TRBD2 | TRBJ2-3 | many | TRBV4-2 | TGTGCCAGCAGCCCCCAGGGAAGCGGGGGGGCCGGAGATACGCAGTATTTT | CASSPQGSGGAGDTQYF
NA | TRBJ1-2 | many | TRBV20-1 | TGCAGTGCTCAGGCTGACTATGGCTACACCTTC | CSAQADYGYTF
TRBD2 | TRBJ2-7 | NA | TRBV2 | TGTGCCAGCACTCCTCCGTGGGAGGGCTCCTACGAGCAGTACTTC | CASTPPWEGSYEQYF
NA | TRBJ2-1 | few | TRBV30 | TGTGCCTGGAGTGTACTGGGTACGGGCTCCTACAATGAGCAGTTCTTC | CAWSVLGTGSYNEQFF
TRBD1 | TRBJ1-2 | NA | TRBV6-6 | TGTGCCAGCAGTTACTCTAGGGGGCTTGGCTACACCTTC | CASSYSRGLGYTF
NA | TRBJ2-4 | NA | TRBV20-1 | TGCAGTGCTAGGAGCACAGGGTCACTAGCCAAAAACATTCAGTACTTC | CSARSTGSLAKNIQYF
TRBD1 | TRBJ2-2 | NA | TRBV7-2 | TGTGCCAGCAGCCTGAGACAGGGTTTCAACACCGGGGAGCTGTTTTTT | CASSLRQGFNTGELFF
NA | TRBJ1-5 | NA | TRBV6-2/TRBV6-3 | TGTGCCAGCAGCCCGACGCAGTTGGGAAGCAATCAGCCCCAGCATTTT | CASSPTQLGSNQPQHF
TRBD1 | TRBJ2-7 | many | TRBV12-3/TRBV12-4 | TGTGCCAGCAGTTTAGCGCGAATCAGGGGGCGAGAGCAGTACTTC | CASSLARIRGREQYF
TRBD2 | TRBJ2-1 | many | TRBV9 | TGTGCCAGCAGCGTATTAGCGGGGGAGCAGTTCTTC | CASSVLAGEQFF
NA | TRBJ1-6 | many | TRBV6-5 | TGTGCCAGCAGACCCAGGGAGACCTATAATTCACCCCTCCACTTT | CASRPRETYNSPLHF
NA | TRBJ2-5 | many | TRBV6-2/TRBV6-3 | TGTGCCAGCAGTTACTCTAAAGTTGAGACCCAGTACTTC | CASSYSKVETQYF
NA | TRBJ1-5 | few | TRBV6-6 | TGTGCCAGCACCAGGGGTCAAGGGAATCAGCCCCAGCATTTT | CASTRGQGNQPQHF
NA | TRBJ1-6 | few | TRBV6-2/TRBV6-3 | TGTGCCAGCAGTTCCGGGTCCTATAATTCACCCCTCCACTTT | CASSSGSYNSPLHF
NA | TRBJ2-3 | many | TRBV15 | TGTGCCACCAGCAGAGTTCGGACGGACCACGGTACGCAGTATTTT | CATSRVRTDHGTQYF
NA | TRBJ1-1 | many | TRBV7-6 | TGTGCCAGCAGCTTAGCCCCGAGTATGAACACTGAAGCTTTCTTT | CASSLAPSMNTEAFF
TRBD1 | TRBJ1-1 | NA | TRBV20-1 | TGCAGTGCTAGTAAAGTAGGACAGGGGACCACTGAAGCTTTCTTT | CSASKVGQGTTEAFF
NA | TRBJ2-4 | many | TRBV11-2 | TGTGCCAGCAGCTACCGGGTTCTGGGTCCCAAAAACATTCAGTACTTC | CASSYRVLGPKNIQYF
NA | TRBJ2-5 | few | TRBV20-1 | TGCAGTGCTTTGAGCCCAGTATTCAATGAGCAGTACTTC | CSALSPVFNEQYF
NA | TRBJ1-6 | few | TRBV25-1 | TGTGCCAGCAGTGAATGGCGGGTCTCTAATTCACCCCTCCACTTT | CASSEWRVSNSPLHF
NA | TRBJ2-3 | many | TRBV7-9 | TGTGCCAGCAGCTTAGCTAGCTCGGATACGCAGTATTTT | CASSLASSDTQYF
TRBD1 | TRBJ2-3 | many | TRBV20-1 | TGCAGTGCTATCGACAGGGTCGGCACAGATACGCAGTATTTT | CSAIDRVGTDTQYF
NA | TRBJ2-6 | many | TRBV7-3 | TGTGCCAGCAGCCCCGGCCCACCCTCTGGGGCCAACGTCCTGACTTTC | CASSPGPPSGANVLTF
NA | TRBJ2-6 | many | TRBV19 | TGTGCCAGTAGTATCTCTCTCGGGGATACTAGCTCTGGGGCCAACGTCCTGACTTTC | CASSISLGDTSSGANVLTF
NA | TRBJ1-1 | few | TRBV3-1 | TGTGCCAGCAGCTACCCGGGGAACACTGAAGCTTTCTTT | CASSYPGNTEAFF
TRBD1 | TRBJ1-1 | NA | TRBV12-3/TRBV12-4 | TGTGCCAGCAGCGTAGGGACAGGGGGAATTGGCGTGAACACTGAAGCTTTCTTT | CASSVGTGGIGVNTEAFF
NA | TRBJ1-2 | many | TRBV6-5 | TGTGCCAGCAGTTACACCCACGGCTCCGGCGGCTACACCTTC | CASSYTHGSGGYTF
NA | TRBJ1-4 | NA | TRBV7-9 | TGTGCCAGCAGCTTAGAGGGCAGGGGAGGAAAACTGTTTTTT | CASSLEGRGGKLFF
TRBD2 | TRBJ2-3 | NA | TRBV5-1 | TGCGCCAGCAGCAAGACTAGCGGGGTACTTGATACGCAGTATTTT | CASSKTSGVLDTQYF
NA | TRBJ2-5 | many | TRBV5-1 | TGCGCCAGCAGCTTGGATACTACCCAAGAGACCCAGTACTTC | CASSLDTTQETQYF
NA | TRBJ1-1 | NA | TRBV6-5 | TGTGCCAGCATGGGTCGGGGGCCGAACACTGAAGCTTTCTTT | CASMGRGPNTEAFF
NA | TRBJ1-6 | many | TRBV20-1 | TGCAGTGCCTCGGGTCAGCTTAATAATTCACCCCTCCACTTT | CSASGQLNNSPLHF
TRBD2 | TRBJ2-1 | NA | TRBV27 | TGTGCCAGCAGTCGATGGGGACTAGCGGGGGAGGAGCAGTTCTTC | CASSRWGLAGEEQFF
NA | TRBJ2-2 | NA | TRBV7-2 | TGTGCCAGCAGTTTCCTAAGGGGGGTCGCGACCGGGGAGCTGTTTTTT | CASSFLRGVATGELFF
NA | TRBJ1-2 | NA | TRBV12-3/TRBV12-4 | TGTGCCAGCACCGAGAGGTTTCCCCTGAGAGGCTATGGCTACACCTTC | CASTERFPLRGYGYTF
TRBD1 | TRBJ1-5 | NA | TRBV20-1 | TGCAGTGCTTGGACAGGGACCCGCAATCAGCCCCAGCATTTT | CSAWTGTRNQPQHF
NA | TRBJ1-5 | NA | TRBV14 | TGTGCCAGCAGCCAAGACCAGGAGGGAGGGGGTGGTAGCAATCAGCCCCAGCATTTT | CASSQDQEGGGGSNQPQHF
TRBD1 | TRBJ2-7 | many | TRBV11-2 | TGTGCCAGCAGCCGAGACAGGGGGCACTCCTACGAGCAGTACTTC | CASSRDRGHSYEQYF
TRBD1 | TRBJ2-3 | many | TRBV9 | TGTGCCAGCAGCGCAGAGGGGGCGCGCACAGATACGCAGTATTTT | CASSAEGARTDTQYF
TRBD2 | TRBJ2-7 | NA | TRBV20-1 | TGCAGTGCTAGCTTGGCTAGCGGATTCTCCTACGAGCAGTACTTC | CSASLASGFSYEQYF
TRBD2 | TRBJ2-5 | NA | TRBV12-3/TRBV12-4 | TGTGCCAGCAGTATAATAGCGGGGGTAGAGACCCAGTACTTC | CASSIIAGVETQYF
NA | TRBJ2-5 | many | TRBV21-1 | TGTGCCAGCAGCAAAGGAGGACACCTCCAAGAGACCCAGTACTTC | CASSKGGHLQETQYF
TRBD1 | TRBJ1-4 | NA | TRBV2 | TGTGCCAGCAGGCGTATGACAGGGGATGAAAAACTGTTTTTT | CASRRMTGDEKLFF
TRBD2 | TRBJ2-3 | few | TRBV7-2 | TGTGCCAGCAGCTTAGCGTCTAGCGGAAGCACAGATACGCAGTATTTT | CASSLASSGSTDTQYF
TRBD2 | TRBJ2-3 | few | TRBV6-5 | TGTGCCAGCAGTTACCCAACCAGCATAGCGGGGGCCACAGATACGCAGTATTTT | CASSYPTSIAGATDTQYF
NA | TRBJ1-6 | few | TRBV20-1 | TGCAGTGCTATACCAACGGGACTCGGTAATTCACCCCCCCACTTT | CSAIPTGLGNSPPHF
TRBD1 | TRBJ2-7 | NA | TRBV7-2 | TGTGCCAGCAGTCAACAGGGGAACTACGAGCAGTACTTC | CASSQQGNYEQYF
TRBD2 | TRBJ2-1 | once | TRBV20-1 | TGCAGTGCCTCGGGGGGGCCTCGAGAGCAGTTCTTC | CSASGGPREQFF
NA | TRBJ2-3 | many | TRBV11-2 | TGTGCCAGCAGCTTTTCATTAGGTATTTCGGATACGCAGTATTTT | CASSFSLGISDTQYF
TRBD2 | TRBJ2-1 | NA | TRBV3-1 | TGTGCCAGCAGCCATAGCGGGGGGGCCGGTAATGAGCAGTTCTTC | CASSHSGGAGNEQFF
NA | TRBJ2-5 | many | TRBV2 | TGTGCCAGCACCACCGAGGTTACAGCACAAGAGACCCAGTACTTC | CASTTEVTAQETQYF
NA | TRBJ1-3 | NA | TRBV6-4 | TGTGCCAGCAAAAAGGGGGGTCCTGGAAACACCATATATTTT | CASKKGGPGNTIYF
NA | TRBJ1-1 | many | TRBV9 | TGTGCCAGCAGCGTAAAATGGAACACTGAAGCTTTCTTT | CASSVKWNTEAFF
NA | TRBJ1-1 | few | TRBV4-1 | TGCGCCAGCAGCCAATTGGGGGAGGGGAACACTGAAGCTTTCTTT | CASSQLGEGNTEAFF